These 10 T cell receptor beta chains were sequenced from one sample in a study of tumor-infiltrating lymphocytes in primary liver carcinoma. Total RNA (approximately 450 ng) served as template for TCR beta cDNA synthesis primed by a constant-region primer. Investigators got TCR beta libraries out of three nested multiplex PCR rounds, done with slightly modified ARM-PCR. The study ran its first two PCR rounds for roughly 11 cycles each, using TRBV1-TRBV30 forward primers and a C-beta reverse primer. TCRdb re-called the multiplex PCR reads through MiXCR, storing one row per CDR3 protein. The sample lists around 120,000 distinct CDR3 sequences, 65% occurring once. For each extraction, RNA and DNA were obtained together from about 21-30 mg of unsorted bulk tissue. The sample comprised liver tumor tissue from sampling region 1. Subset defined: tumor region T1, superior pole. These receptors originate from a woman between 55 and 75 years old with primary liver carcinoma and hepatitis B virus infection.

As to this clonotype: A much larger clonotype is one base distant, so this may be a read error. J is TRBJ1-6 and V is TRBV28; the match to TRBD1 covers 8 bases. The CDR3 runs 14 residues. Germline lookup yields CDR1 MDHEN and CDR2 SYDVKM. J gave up 7 bases and V 10 bases, and 9 bases lay outside the gene matches. In DNA, the CDR3 is TGTGCCAACAGCTCAGGACAGGGAAATTCACCCCTCCACTTT. Protein sequence: CANSSGQGNSPLHF.

In regard to this clonotype: No conserved phenylalanine or tryptophan ends this CDR3, so it is likely a read error. The chain is built from TRBV6-2 or TRBV6-3 and TRBJ2-2; D may be TRBD2 (5 bases). Germline CDR1 and CDR2: MNHEY and SVGEGT. V was cut by 7 bases and J by 5 bases, with 26 bases left in between. CDR3 length: 18 residues. CDR3 sequence: CASTLLGNPGWGTGELFY. CDR3 in DNA: TGTGCCAGCACCCTACTAGGGAACCCGGGATGGGGTACCGGGGAGCTGTTTTAT.

This clonotype was detected once. Possible read error: a much larger clone is one base away. The chain joins TRBV6-5 to TRBJ1-1; maybe TRBD1 (5 bases). This CDR3 region has 15 residues. Germline-derived CDR1 and CDR2 are MNHEY and SVGAGI. The CDR3 DNA is TGTGCCAGCATTTACTACTCGGGACGGAACACTGAAGCTTTCTTT. Translation: CASIYYSGRNTEAFF.

As regards this clonotype: One end of the junction varies from germline; a read error may be responsible. The chain recombines TRBV11-2 with TRBJ2-1, with 12 bases matching TRBD2. Germline V gene sequence: CDR1 SGHAT, CDR2 FQNNGV. The CDR3 has 13 residues. CDR3 in DNA: TGCGCCAACAGCTGGACTAGCGGGGCGGAGCAGTTCTTC. Amino acids: CANSWTSGAEQFF.

This clonotype was seen at least ten times. The V gene is TRBV28, the J gene TRBJ2-7; the D gene is possibly TRBD2 (5 bases). Between the trimmed V and J ends, which lost 4 bases and 4 bases, there was a span of 8 bases. In germline, CDR1 is MDHEN, CDR2 SYDVKM. This CDR3 is 12 amino acids long. CDR3 nucleotide sequence: TGTGCCAGCAGTTCCGGGGAGTACGAGCAGTACTTC. Translation: CASSSGEYEQYF.

On this clonotype: Germline is not matched at one junction end, which may reflect a read error. The V gene is TRBV11-2, the J gene TRBJ1-1; D not resolved. The CDR3 is 15 residues long. Germline V gene lookup returns CDR1 SGHAT and CDR2 FQNNGV. The CDR3 loop is CASSLHGIKNTEVFF. The CDR3 region has the DNA TGTGCCAGCAGCTTACACGGCATCAAGAACACCGAAGTTTTCTTT.

This chain connects TRBV12-3 or TRBV12-4 to TRBJ2-7; possibly TRBD1 or TRBD2 for D (6 bases each). The length of the CDR3 is 17 residues. V gave up 4 bases and J gave up 3 bases, with 22 bases separating them. The CDR3 coding sequence is TGTGCCAGCAGTTCCAACGGGGGCAGGGTCCGTTACTACGAGCAGTACTTC. Translation: CASSSNGGRVRYYEQYF.

This clonotype has only a few counts. CDR3 sequence reads: CASSPNTVNTEAFF. The CDR3 nucleotides read TGCGCCAGCAGCCCTAACACTGTGAACACTGAAGCTTTCTTT. The rearrangement joins TRBV5-1 to TRBJ1-1; D is unresolved. Trimming removed 4 bases from V and 0 bases from J, with 10 bases in between. This CDR3 is built from 14 residues. CDR1 and CDR2 (germline): SGHRS, YFSETQ.

This clonotype was observed many times. The V call is TRBV12-3 or TRBV12-4, the J call TRBJ2-1; no definite D call. The V and J ends lost 0 bases and 4 bases respectively, with 13 bases between them. This CDR3 is built from 16 residues. The CDR3 nucleotides read TGTGCCAGCAGTTTAGCGGGCGGAGCACCTTACAATGAGCAGTTCTTC. As protein: CASSLAGGAPYNEQFF.

This clonotype was found a few times. This may be a read error, as it is one base from a much larger clone. V and J are TRBV6-5 and TRBJ1-2; perhaps TRBD1 as D (5 bases). The CDR3 loop spans 13 amino acids. Germline assignment: CDR1 MNHEY and CDR2 SVGAGI. The germline V and J ends were trimmed by 6 bases and 10 bases, with 18 bases remaining between them. CDR3: CASSRGAGRDYTF. The CDR3 coding sequence is TGTGCCAGCAGCCGAGGGGCGGGACGAGACTACACCTTC.